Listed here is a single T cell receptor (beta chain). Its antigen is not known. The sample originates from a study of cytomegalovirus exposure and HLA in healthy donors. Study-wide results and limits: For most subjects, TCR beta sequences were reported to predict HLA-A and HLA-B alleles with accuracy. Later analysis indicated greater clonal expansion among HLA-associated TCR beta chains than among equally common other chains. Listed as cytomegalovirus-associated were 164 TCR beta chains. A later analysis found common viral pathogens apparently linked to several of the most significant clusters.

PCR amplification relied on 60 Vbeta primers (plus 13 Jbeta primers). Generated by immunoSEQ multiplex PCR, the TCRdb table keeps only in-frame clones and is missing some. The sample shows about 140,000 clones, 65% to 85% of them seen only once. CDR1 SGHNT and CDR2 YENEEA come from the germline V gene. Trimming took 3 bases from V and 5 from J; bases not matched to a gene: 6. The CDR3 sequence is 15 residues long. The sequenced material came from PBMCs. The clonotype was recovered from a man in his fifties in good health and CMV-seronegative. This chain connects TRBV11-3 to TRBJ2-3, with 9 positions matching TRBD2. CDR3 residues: CASSFGGRAGDTQYF. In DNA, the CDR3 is TGTGCCAGCAGCTTTGGCGGGAGGGCAGGAGATACGCAGTATTTT.